A selection of T cell receptor beta chains follows, all from one sample in a study of patients and donors after allogeneic stem cell transplantation. From the RT-PCR reads, TCRdb called clonotypes with MiXCR, one entry per CDR3 protein. The sample yields about 960,000 distinct CDR3 sequences, 18% seen once. Sequences were obtained from blood, either unsorted or a sorted T cell fraction (not recorded which). The receptors come from a human donor who was either an allogeneic HSCT recipient or a stem cell or donor lymphocyte infusion donor (not recorded which). It is not recorded whose cells these are; they may come from a transplant donor. CDR3s include the opening cysteine and the closing phenylalanine or tryptophan.

J gene,V gene,CDR3 length,CDR3 protein
TRBJ2-4,TRBV5-5,14,CASSPPGTFNIQYF
TRBJ1-1,TRBV10-3,17,CAVGQGAAGRWSTEAFF
TRBJ1-3,TRBV20-1,16,CSANLQTLSSGNTIYF
TRBJ2-7,TRBV10-3,11,CAIKGGYEQYF
TRBJ2-5,TRBV7-3,15,CASSLKRRGQETQYF
TRBJ1-2,TRBV10-3,13,CAVKTGGMVGYTF
TRBJ2-3,TRBV27,11,CASSHGDTQYF
TRBJ2-5,TRBV7-9,17,CASSETRTGVFSETQYF
TRBJ2-6,TRBV25-1,16,CASITGADSGANVLTF
TRBJ2-5,TRBV7-3,13,CASSQARHETQYF
TRBJ2-7,TRBV24-1,15,CATSDSRGQLYEQYF
TRBJ1-2,TRBV12-3/TRBV12-4,14,CASTYRGPDYGYTF
TRBJ2-1,TRBV3-1,16,CASSQSGGRARNEQFF
TRBJ2-1,TRBV5-1,13,CASSRTSSDEQFF
TRBJ2-7,TRBV6-1,14,CASSPSGRVSEQYF
TRBJ2-1,TRBV5-4,14,CASSLAHAYNEQFF
TRBJ1-3,TRBV4-2,14,CASSQDYSGNTIYF
TRBJ2-3,TRBV12-3/TRBV12-4,13,CASSLIRGDTQYF
TRBJ2-7,TRBV29-1,13,CSVEGRGTEEQYF
TRBJ1-1,TRBV7-2,15,CASKPEQGALTEAFF
TRBJ1-2,TRBV27,12,CASQGLGRGYTF
TRBJ2-5,TRBV5-1,16,CASSSGTSRLQETQYF
TRBJ2-2,TRBV29-1,14,CSVESREVTGELFF
TRBJ2-1,TRBV11-2,14,CASSIRTRGNEQFF
TRBJ2-1,TRBV4-1,14,CASSTGGHYNEQFF
TRBJ2-1,TRBV12-3/TRBV12-4,13,CASSIGSGNEQFF
TRBJ2-5,TRBV6-5,17,CASSYSRLAGGGETQYF
TRBJ2-7,TRBV5-1,16,CASSLASRAGAYEQYF